A selection of T cell receptor beta chains follows, all from one sample in a study of human thymus T cells. The data were produced by immunoSEQ multiplex PCR, yet TCRdb's version contains in-frame clones alone and is incomplete. The table includes tens of thousands of clones, 85% to 95% detected once. Sequenced: thymus tissue. These receptors all come from a girl under two years old with a congenital heart defect but otherwise immunologically healthy. CDR3s include the opening cysteine and the closing phenylalanine or tryptophan. A D gene is named only where the DNA matches it firmly. Expanded clones get a size class; other rows say once, few or many, or leave the size out.

V gene: TRBV4-1
J gene: TRBJ2-3
clone size: NA
D gene: TRBD2
CDR3 protein: CASSRSRSGSRGGDTQYF
CDR3 DNA: TGCGCCAGCAGCCGGAGTAGAAGCGGGAGTCGCGGGGGGGATACGCAGTATTTT

V gene: TRBV4-2
J gene: TRBJ2-4
clone size: NA
D gene: NA
CDR3 protein: CASSQAMVVGTRQGRAKNIQYF
CDR3 DNA: TGTGCCAGCAGCCAAGCCATGGTAGTCGGGACTAGACAGGGGCGAGCCAAAAACATTCAGTACTTC

V gene: TRBV7-2
J gene: TRBJ2-1
clone size: NA
D gene: TRBD2
CDR3 protein: CASSLTSGSRYNEQFF
CDR3 DNA: TGTGCCAGCAGCCTGACTAGCGGGAGCCGATACAATGAGCAGTTCTTC

V gene: TRBV4-3
J gene: TRBJ2-1
clone size: NA
D gene: NA
CDR3 protein: CASSQGGGLGYNEQFF
CDR3 DNA: TGCGCCAGCAGCCAAGGGGGGGGCTTGGGCTACAATGAGCAGTTCTTC

V gene: TRBV5-1
J gene: TRBJ2-2
clone size: NA
D gene: TRBD2
CDR3 protein: CASSSRLAGSTGELFF
CDR3 DNA: TGCGCCAGCAGCTCTCGACTAGCGGGATCCACCGGGGAGCTGTTTTTT

V gene: TRBV29-1
J gene: TRBJ1-1
clone size: NA
D gene: NA
CDR3 protein: CSVEGKGRNTEAFF
CDR3 DNA: TGCAGCGTTGAAGGAAAGGGCAGGAACACTGAAGCTTTCTTT

V gene: TRBV7-2
J gene: TRBJ2-2
clone size: NA
D gene: NA
CDR3 protein: CASSLGSNTGELFF
CDR3 DNA: TGTGCCAGCAGCTTAGGTTCGAACACCGGGGAGCTGTTTTTT

V gene: TRBV2
J gene: TRBJ2-5
clone size: NA
D gene: TRBD1
CDR3 protein: CASSGDRVAQETQYF
CDR3 DNA: TGTGCCAGCAGCGGCGACAGGGTCGCCCAAGAGACCCAGTACTTC

V gene: TRBV18
J gene: TRBJ2-3
clone size: NA
D gene: NA
CDR3 protein: CASSYKRDLWTDTQYF
CDR3 DNA: TGTGCCAGCTCATACAAACGGGACCTCTGGACAGATACGCAGTATTTT

V gene: TRBV7-9
J gene: TRBJ2-3
clone size: NA
D gene: NA
CDR3 protein: CASSLSWGRGTDTQYF
CDR3 DNA: TGTGCCAGCAGCTTATCATGGGGCCGAGGCACAGATACGCAGTATTTT

V gene: TRBV4-3
J gene: TRBJ1-1
clone size: NA
D gene: TRBD1
CDR3 protein: CASSLKHRGSRNTEAFF
CDR3 DNA: TGCGCCAGCAGCCTGAAACACAGGGGGAGTCGGAACACTGAAGCTTTCTTT

V gene: TRBV7-9
J gene: TRBJ2-5
clone size: NA
D gene: TRBD1
CDR3 protein: CASSLVGTGQETQYF
CDR3 DNA: TGTGCCAGCAGCTTAGTTGGGACAGGCCAAGAGACCCAGTACTTC

V gene: TRBV19
J gene: TRBJ1-4
clone size: NA
D gene: NA
CDR3 protein: CASSIVPLQASNEKLFF
CDR3 DNA: TGTGCCAGTAGTATAGTCCCGTTACAGGCTTCGAATGAAAAACTGTTTTTT

V gene: TRBV5-1
J gene: TRBJ1-4
clone size: NA
D gene: NA
CDR3 protein: CASSLLGTNEKLFF
CDR3 DNA: TGCGCCAGCAGCTTGTTAGGAACTAATGAAAAACTGTTTTTT

V gene: TRBV18
J gene: TRBJ1-2
clone size: few
D gene: NA
CDR3 protein: CASSPGTDSYGYTF
CDR3 DNA: TGTGCCAGCTCACCAGGCACGGACTCATATGGCTACACCTTC

V gene: TRBV7-2
J gene: TRBJ2-2
clone size: NA
D gene: TRBD2
CDR3 protein: CASSSPNGQGLAVGELFF
CDR3 DNA: TGTGCCAGCAGCTCACCCAATGGACAGGGACTAGCGGTCGGGGAGCTGTTTTTT

V gene: TRBV7-8
J gene: TRBJ2-7
clone size: NA
D gene: NA
CDR3 protein: CASSLGVPAYEQYF
CDR3 DNA: TGTGCCAGCAGCTTAGGCGTGCCCGCCTACGAGCAGTACTTC

V gene: TRBV4-1
J gene: TRBJ1-2
clone size: NA
D gene: NA
CDR3 protein: CASSQELRGLFSCGYTF
CDR3 DNA: TGCGCCAGCAGCCAAGAATTGCGGGGCCTATTCAGTTGTGGCTACACCTTC

V gene: TRBV19
J gene: TRBJ2-7
clone size: NA
D gene: NA
CDR3 protein: CASSDPGQGDYEQYF
CDR3 DNA: TGTGCCAGTAGTGACCCGGGACAAGGGGACTACGAGCAGTACTTC

V gene: TRBV27
J gene: TRBJ2-5
clone size: NA
D gene: TRBD1
CDR3 protein: CASSLDKGQIQETQYF
CDR3 DNA: TGTGCCAGCAGTTTAGACAAGGGACAGATCCAAGAGACCCAGTACTTC

V gene: TRBV10-3
J gene: TRBJ2-7
clone size: NA
D gene: NA
CDR3 protein: CAISERRRTGYEQYF
CDR3 DNA: TGTGCCATCAGTGAGCGACGGAGAACGGGCTACGAGCAGTACTTC

V gene: TRBV30
J gene: TRBJ2-7
clone size: NA
D gene: NA
CDR3 protein: CAWRLRTTYEQYF
CDR3 DNA: TGTGCCTGGAGGCTACGGACCACGTACGAGCAGTACTTC

V gene: TRBV7-2
J gene: TRBJ2-1
clone size: NA
D gene: TRBD2
CDR3 protein: CASSQGGLAGVDEQFF
CDR3 DNA: TGTGCCAGCAGCCAAGGCGGGCTAGCGGGAGTTGATGAGCAGTTCTTC

V gene: TRBV6-4
J gene: TRBJ2-1
clone size: NA
D gene: TRBD1
CDR3 protein: CASSIDRELHNEQFF
CDR3 DNA: TGTGCCAGCAGTATCGACAGGGAACTCCACAATGAGCAGTTCTTC

V gene: TRBV5-1
J gene: TRBJ2-1
clone size: NA
D gene: NA
CDR3 protein: CASSLMGRGGNEQFF
CDR3 DNA: TGCGCCAGCAGCCTTATGGGGAGAGGTGGAAATGAGCAGTTCTTC

V gene: TRBV12-2
J gene: TRBJ1-4
clone size: once
D gene: NA
CDR3 protein: CASRLERPRDRREKLFF
CDR3 DNA: TGTGCAAGTCGCTTAGAACGGCCCCGGGACAGGAGAGAAAAACTGTTTTTT

V gene: TRBV25-1
J gene: TRBJ2-7
clone size: NA
D gene: TRBD2
CDR3 protein: CASSELAGGREQYF
CDR3 DNA: TGTGCCAGCAGTGAGCTAGCGGGAGGGAGGGAGCAGTACTTC

V gene: TRBV30
J gene: TRBJ1-5
clone size: NA
D gene: NA
CDR3 protein: CAWGGGRSNQPQHF
CDR3 DNA: TGTGCCTGGGGGGGTGGCAGAAGCAATCAGCCCCAGCATTTT

V gene: TRBV30
J gene: TRBJ1-2
clone size: NA
D gene: NA
CDR3 protein: CAWSPQISSVYGYTF
CDR3 DNA: TGTGCCTGGAGTCCTCAAATTTCTAGTGTCTATGGCTACACCTTC

V gene: TRBV4-3
J gene: TRBJ2-3
clone size: NA
D gene: NA
CDR3 protein: CASSQRSSWAQPTDTQYF
CDR3 DNA: TGCGCCAGCAGCCAAAGGTCCTCCTGGGCACAGCCCACAGATACGCAGTATTTT

V gene: TRBV4-2
J gene: TRBJ2-2
clone size: few
D gene: NA
CDR3 protein: CASSQTDTNTGELFF
CDR3 DNA: TGTGCCAGCAGCCAAACCGACACGAACACCGGGGAGCTGTTTTTT

V gene: TRBV7-2
J gene: TRBJ2-2
clone size: NA
D gene: TRBD2
CDR3 protein: CASSLGSGGPWNTGELFF
CDR3 DNA: TGTGCCAGCAGCTTAGGTTCGGGAGGGCCGTGGAACACCGGGGAGCTGTTTTTT